The 23 T cell receptor beta chains reported below all come from one sample, sequenced in a study of post-analysis software for immune sequencing data. Overall study results and limits: Five TRBV segments were significantly more frequent in patients than in controls. TRBV5-6, TRBV5-1 and TRBV20-1 were among these segments.

Unique molecular identifiers were built into the TCR beta cDNA libraries. Using its own MiXCR run on the PCR reads, TCRdb lists one record per CDR3 protein. The sample lists roughly 800,000 distinct CDR3 sequences, 46% seen once, with roughly 4.9% in the top ten. These TCRs are of unknown antigen specificity. The sample consisted of blood. Source of these receptors: a girl aged 5-17 years with multiple sclerosis.

V is TRBV7-9 and J is TRBJ2-5; 9 bases agree with TRBD1. Germline loops: CDR1 SEHNR, CDR2 FQNEAQ (reference sequence). The CDR3 is 15 residues long. The V segment lost 3 bases and the J segment 6 bases; nucleotides outside the gene matches: 8. The CDR3 DNA sequence: TGTGCCAGCAGCTTGTGGTGGACAGGGGTCAAGACCCAGTACTTC. Translated, it gives CASSLWWTGVKTQYF.

This sequence joins TRBV7-9 and TRBJ2-1; no firm D call. Trimming stripped 5 bases from V and 6 bases from J, with 20 bases between. Germline V lookup: CDR1 SEHNR, CDR2 FQNEAQ (reference sequence). The CDR3 runs to 16 residues. The CDR3 coding sequence is TGTGCCAGCAGCGCTCGACCGCAGGTCGTGGGCAATGAGCAGTTCTTC. This sequence encodes CASSARPQVVGNEQFF.

The chain recombines TRBV28 with TRBJ2-1; no reliable D call. CDR3 length equals 18 residues. Between the trimmed V and J ends, which lost 7 bases and 1 base, there was a span of 23 bases. The V gene's germline CDR1 is MDHEN and CDR2 SYDVKM. The CDR3 loop is CASTDTDPSWRSYNEQFF. The CDR3 DNA follows: TGTGCCAGCACCGATACGGACCCCTCCTGGCGATCCTACAATGAGCAGTTCTTC.

The chain links TRBV4-3 to TRBJ2-1; 8 nucleotides line up with TRBD1. The CDR3 covers 13 residues. Per germline, CDR1 LGHNA and CDR2 YSLEER. Germline trimming cut 4 bases from V and 9 bases from J; bases unmatched to any gene: 5. CDR3 region: CASSPGQGGEQFF. CDR3 in DNA: TGCGCCAGCAGCCCCGGACAGGGCGGTGAGCAGTTCTTC.

This chain links TRBV27 with TRBJ2-3, with 9 bases aligning to TRBD2. The ends lost 1 base at V and 0 bases at J; junction bases unmatched: 5. CDR1 MNHEY and CDR2 SMNVEV come from the germline V gene (reference sequence). The CDR3 spans 17 residues. The CDR3 DNA reads TGTGCCAGCAGTTTATGGCCTAGCGGGATGAGCACAGATACGCAGTATTTT. Its protein product is CASSLWPSGMSTDTQYF.

The sample holds a few counts of this clonotype. This rearrangement joins TRBV30 to TRBJ1-6, with a possible D match to TRBD1 (5 bases). Germline loops: CDR1 GTSNPN, CDR2 SVGIG (reference sequence). V lost 5 bases, J lost 4 bases, and 9 bases lay in between. The CDR3 is made up of 13 amino acids. The CDR3 is CAWQTDYNSPLHF. In DNA form, the CDR3 reads TGTGCCTGGCAGACAGATTATAATTCACCCCTCCACTTT.

The chain employs TRBV6-6 and TRBJ2-7; 7 bases are a match to TRBD1. Judging by the DNA end, TRBJ2-5 fits better; the J call may be wrong. Per germline, CDR1 MNHNY and CDR2 SVGAGI (reference sequence). The CDR3 has 16 amino acids. The CDR3 here is CASSFSTGATRETQYF. CDR3 DNA sequence: TGTGCCAGCAGTTTCTCAACAGGGGCCACCCGGGAGACCCAGTACTTC.

The chain is built from TRBV7-9 and TRBJ2-7, with a weak D call TRBD1 (6 bases). The DNA end is a closer match to TRBJ2-5, so the J assignment may be wrong. CDR3 length: 14 amino acids. Per germline, CDR1 SEHNR and CDR2 FQNEAQ (reference sequence). CDR3 sequence reads: CASSSDSLQETQYF. The CDR3 DNA follows: TGTGCCAGCAGCTCGGACAGTCTCCAGGAGACCCAGTACTTC.

The chain has TRBV6-5 and TRBJ2-7, with TRBD2 matching over 16 bases. The CDR3 covers 16 residues. V lost 6 bases, J lost 6 bases, and 8 bases stayed unmatched. The germline CDR1 and CDR2 sequences are MNHEY and SVGAGI. The CDR3 reads CASRPPGLAGGSEQYF. The CDR3 nucleotides are TGTGCCAGCAGACCACCGGGACTAGCGGGAGGGAGCGAGCAGTACTTC.

The chain carries TRBV4-3 and TRBJ2-7, with 10 bases that match TRBD2. V gave up 0 bases and J gave up 3 bases; unmatched junction bases: 2. CDR1 is LGHNA, CDR2 YSLEER, per germline. The CDR3 has 15 amino acids. Here the CDR3 reads CASSQEPSGSYEQYF. The CDR3 nucleotides are TGCGCCAGCAGCCAAGAGCCTAGCGGGAGCTACGAGCAGTACTTC.

This clonotype was seen a handful of times. The DNA of the CDR3 is TGTGCCAGCAGTTACAATGGAGAGGGGTCGAACGGGGCCAACGTCCTGACTTTC. Protein sequence: CASSYNGEGSNGANVLTF. The V gene is TRBV6-5, the J gene TRBJ2-6; possibly TRBD1 or TRBD2 for D (5 bases each). Trimming cost V 2 bases and J 4 bases, with 18 bases left between them. The CDR3 spans 18 residues. From germline, CDR1 is MNHEY and CDR2 SVGAGI.

This sequence joins TRBV3-1 and TRBJ1-1, with D possibly matching TRBD1 (5 bases). The V and J ends lost 2 bases and 2 bases respectively, with 15 bases between them. The CDR3 runs to 16 residues. Germline values: CDR1 LGHDT, CDR2 YNNKEL (reference sequence). The CDR3 coding sequence is TGTGCCAGCAGCCAAAGGGCGGTGGGGGGAAACACTGAAGCTTTCTTT. Translation: CASSQRAVGGNTEAFF.

This chain uses TRBV12-3 or TRBV12-4 with TRBJ2-1, with 12 bases that match TRBD2. Unmatched junction bases numbered 8, after V lost 7 bases and J lost 1 base. This CDR3 is built from 17 residues. CDR3 protein: CASKRGLAGSSYNEQFF. The CDR3 DNA reads TGTGCCAGCAAAAGAGGACTAGCGGGGTCTTCCTACAATGAGCAGTTCTTC.

The V and J genes are TRBV5-1 and TRBJ2-7, with D maybe TRBD2 (6 bases). This CDR3 has 14 amino acids. With 4 bases removed from V and 3 bases from J, the gap between germline ends came to 14 bases. Looked up from germline, CDR1 is SGHRS and CDR2 is YFSETQ. The CDR3: CASSRGGSYYEQYF. The CDR3 bases are TGCGCCAGCAGCCGGGGAGGTTCATACTACGAGCAGTACTTC.

The J gene is TRBJ2-2, the V gene TRBV12-3 or TRBV12-4, with D perhaps TRBD2 (5 bases). There are 16 residues in the CDR3. V was pared by 3 bases and J by 3 bases, with 14 bases between. The CDR3 here is CASSLSLAPHTGELFF. In nucleotides, the CDR3 is TGTGCCAGCAGTTTGAGCCTAGCCCCCCACACCGGGGAGCTGTTTTTT.

The genes are TRBV7-2 and TRBJ1-1; a weak D match, TRBD1 (5 bases). V was cut by 5 bases and J by 6 bases, with 13 bases left in between. The CDR3 spans 13 residues. The germline CDR1 and CDR2 sequences are SGHTA and FQGNSA. The CDR3 is CASSLRVGAEAFF. The CDR3 region has the DNA TGTGCCAGCAGCCTCAGGGTTGGGGCTGAAGCTTTCTTT. Complete variable domain (other parts from reference TRBV7-2 and TRBJ1-1): GAGVSQSPSNKVTEKGKDVELRCDPISGHTALYWYRQSLGQGLEFLIYFQGNSAPDKSGLPSDRFSAERTGGSVSTLTIQRTQQEDSAVYLCASSLRVGAEAFFGQGTRLTVV.

This clonotype occurred a few times. As DNA, the CDR3 is TGCAGTGCTAGAGCTCTACAGCACCCCTACGAGCAGTACTTC. Its protein is CSARALQHPYEQYF. V gene TRBV20-1 combines with J gene TRBJ2-7; D is unclear. The CDR3 has 14 amino acids. Trimming took 1 base from V and 2 from J, leaving 12 bases between them. The V gene's germline CDR1 is DFQATT and CDR2 SNEGSKA (reference sequence).

The rearrangement links TRBV15 to TRBJ2-7; TRBD1 matches 7 bases. The trim removed 5 bases at V and 2 bases at J, leaving 6 bases unmatched. The CDR3 is 14 amino acids. CDR1 LNHNV and CDR2 YYDKDF come from the germline V gene (reference sequence). The CDR3 region is CATSGQDVPYEQYF. The CDR3 region has the DNA TGTGCCACCAGCGGACAGGACGTACCCTACGAGCAGTACTTC. The whole variable domain, filled in from reference TRBV15 and TRBJ2-7, reads DAMVIQNPRYQVTQFGKPVTLSCSQTLNHNVMYWYQQKSSQAPKLLFHYYDKDFNNEADTPDNFQSRRPNTSFCFLDIRSPGLGDTAMYLCATSGQDVPYEQYFGPGTRLTVT.

This clonotype showed up just a few times. The chain carries TRBV12-3 or TRBV12-4 and TRBJ2-1; perhaps TRBD2 as D (5 bases). The CDR3 contains 12 residues. The V end was cut by 3 bases, the J end by 9 bases, with 9 bases between. The CDR3 sequence: CASSFARGEQFF. In nucleotides, the CDR3 is TGTGCCAGCAGTTTTGCTCGGGGTGAGCAGTTCTTC.

This clonotype came up a few times. This sequence joins TRBV27 and TRBJ2-3, with D perhaps TRBD2 (5 bases). Deletions cut 0 bases from V and 1 base from J, with 14 bases between. The germline CDR1 and CDR2 sequences are MNHEY and SMNVEV (reference sequence). This CDR3 contains 17 residues. The CDR3 protein is CASSLSNRMGGTDTQYF. DNA for the CDR3: TGTGCCAGCAGTTTATCGAACCGAATGGGAGGCACAGATACGCAGTATTTT.

The CDR3 DNA sequence: TGTGCCAGCAGTGAAGCACAAGTCTACGAGCAGTACTTC. Translated, it gives CASSEAQVYEQYF. The rearrangement uses TRBV6-1 and TRBJ2-7; D not certain. The CDR3 contains 13 residues. V was trimmed by 0 bases and J by 3 bases, leaving 6 bases between them. The V gene's germline CDR1 is MNHNS and CDR2 SASEGT.

This clonotype was observed a single time. V gene TRBV15 combines with J gene TRBJ2-5, with D tentatively TRBD2 (5 bases). This CDR3 contains 12 residues. Between the trimmed V and J ends, which lost 5 bases and 11 bases, there was a span of 15 bases. Germline V lookup: CDR1 LNHNV, CDR2 YYDKDF (reference sequence). The CDR3, as DNA: TGTGCCACCAGCCCTGACGGGATCCAGCAGTACTTC. It is translated as CATSPDGIQQYF.

DNA of the CDR3: TGCGCCAGCAGCCAAGATTTTCGGGGAGGAGATACGCAGTATTTT. Translation: CASSQDFRGGDTQYF. This rearrangement joins TRBV4-3 to TRBJ2-3, with a possible D match to TRBD2 (6 bases). V was cut by 0 bases and J by 5 bases, with 12 bases left in between. CDR1 LGHNA and CDR2 YSLEER come from the germline V gene. CDR3 length: 15 residues.